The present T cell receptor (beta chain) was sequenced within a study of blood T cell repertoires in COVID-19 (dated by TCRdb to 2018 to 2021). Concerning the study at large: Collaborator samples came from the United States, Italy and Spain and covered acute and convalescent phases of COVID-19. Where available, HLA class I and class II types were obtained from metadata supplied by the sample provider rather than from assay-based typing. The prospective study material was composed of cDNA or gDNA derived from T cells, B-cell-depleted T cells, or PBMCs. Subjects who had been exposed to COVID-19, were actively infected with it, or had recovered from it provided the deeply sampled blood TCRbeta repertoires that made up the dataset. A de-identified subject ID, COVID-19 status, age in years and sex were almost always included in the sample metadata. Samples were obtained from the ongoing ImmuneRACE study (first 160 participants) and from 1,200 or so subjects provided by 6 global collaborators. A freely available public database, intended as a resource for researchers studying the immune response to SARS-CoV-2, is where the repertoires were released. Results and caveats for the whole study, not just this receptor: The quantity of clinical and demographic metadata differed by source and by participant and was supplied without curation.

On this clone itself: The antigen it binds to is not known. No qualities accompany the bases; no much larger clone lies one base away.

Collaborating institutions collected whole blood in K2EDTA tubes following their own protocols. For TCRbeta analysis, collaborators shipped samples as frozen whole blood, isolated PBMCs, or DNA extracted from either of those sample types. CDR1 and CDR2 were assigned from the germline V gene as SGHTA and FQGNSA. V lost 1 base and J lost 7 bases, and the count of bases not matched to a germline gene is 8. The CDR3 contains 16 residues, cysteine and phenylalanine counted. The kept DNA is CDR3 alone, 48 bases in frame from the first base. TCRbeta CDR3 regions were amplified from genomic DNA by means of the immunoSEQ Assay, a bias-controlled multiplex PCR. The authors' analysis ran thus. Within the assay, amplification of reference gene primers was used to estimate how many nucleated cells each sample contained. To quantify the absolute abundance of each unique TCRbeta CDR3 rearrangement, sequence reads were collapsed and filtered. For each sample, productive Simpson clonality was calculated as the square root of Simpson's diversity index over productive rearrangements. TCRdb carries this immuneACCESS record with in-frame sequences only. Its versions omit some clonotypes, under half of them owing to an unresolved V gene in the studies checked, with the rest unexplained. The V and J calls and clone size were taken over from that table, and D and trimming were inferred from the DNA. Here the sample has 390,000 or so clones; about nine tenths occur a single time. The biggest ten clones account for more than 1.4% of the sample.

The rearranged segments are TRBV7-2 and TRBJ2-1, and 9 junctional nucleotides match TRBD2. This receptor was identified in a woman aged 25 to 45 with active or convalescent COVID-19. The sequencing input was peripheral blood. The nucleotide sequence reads TGTGCCAGCAGCTTAGTTTTGGCGGGAGGGCGTAATGAGCAGTTCTTC. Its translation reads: CASSLVLAGGRNEQFF.